Given below is one T cell receptor (beta chain) in context. Uncultured naive and memory CD4+ T cells supplied DNA for deep TCR-beta sequencing. Only in-frame clones appear in the TCRdb table, and some are missing; sequencing was by immunoSEQ multiplex PCR. The sample records tens of thousands of clones, approximately 90% being singletons. The data originate from a study of CD4 T cells in relation to SARS-CoV-2 and coronaviruses. Before the COVID-19 pandemic, during about 2010-2018, CD4+ T cells were taken from unexposed donors. CD4 enrichment then naive enrichment separated naive from memory CD4+ cells. The receptor was isolated from a human donor in good health. Sequenced: memory CD4+ T cells from PBMCs.

As DNA, the CDR3 is TGTGCCAGCAGTCTTTCGGGTTTCACAGATACGCAGTATTTT. Residues: CASSLSGFTDTQYF. The chain recombines TRBV27 with TRBJ2-3; no reliable D call. Between the trimmed V and J ends, which lost 5 bases and 2 bases, there was a span of 11 bases. The CDR3 covers 14 residues. The V gene's germline CDR1 is MNHEY and CDR2 SMNVEV (reference sequence).